This section outlines one T cell receptor beta chain sequence together with its context. The data derive from a study of blood T cells in healthy people across ages. Caucasian, healthy and from Russia, the donors were aged between roughly 6 and 100. Donors each provided 9.5 to 10 milliliters of peripheral blood. At least 5.5 micrograms of total RNA were extracted per sample. Through a sample-barcoded 5' primer and a J-beta primer mix, a second PCR was run for roughly 6 to 11 cycles. TCRdb re-called the 5' RACE reads with MiXCR, one entry per CDR3 protein. Of about 1.5 million distinct CDR3 sequences detected, less than 45% appear once; the ten largest clones hold over 3.5%. Trimming at V came to 3 bases and at J to 5 bases, leaving 8 bases not matched to a gene. The CDR3 sequence is 15 residues long. CDR1 and CDR2 from the germline V gene are ENHRY and SYGVKD.

The rearrangement uses TRBV10-3 and TRBJ1-1; 8 positions agree with TRBD1. Sequencing was done on a sample of blood. The clonotype was recovered from a woman under 30 in good health. Here the CDR3 reads CAISDPDRGGTEAFF. The CDR3 nucleotides are TGTGCCATCAGTGACCCCGACAGGGGAGGGACTGAAGCTTTCTTT.